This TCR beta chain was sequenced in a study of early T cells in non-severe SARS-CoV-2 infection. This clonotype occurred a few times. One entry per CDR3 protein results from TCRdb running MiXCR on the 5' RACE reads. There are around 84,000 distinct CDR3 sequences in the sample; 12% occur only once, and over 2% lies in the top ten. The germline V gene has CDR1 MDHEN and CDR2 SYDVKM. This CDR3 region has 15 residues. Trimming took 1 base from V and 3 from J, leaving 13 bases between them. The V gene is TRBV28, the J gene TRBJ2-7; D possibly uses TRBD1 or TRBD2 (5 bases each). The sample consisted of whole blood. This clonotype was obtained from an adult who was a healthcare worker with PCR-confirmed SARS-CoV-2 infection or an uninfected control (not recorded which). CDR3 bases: TGTGCCAGCAGTTTATATCGGGACCCTATCTACGAGCAGTACTTC. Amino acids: CASSLYRDPIYEQYF.